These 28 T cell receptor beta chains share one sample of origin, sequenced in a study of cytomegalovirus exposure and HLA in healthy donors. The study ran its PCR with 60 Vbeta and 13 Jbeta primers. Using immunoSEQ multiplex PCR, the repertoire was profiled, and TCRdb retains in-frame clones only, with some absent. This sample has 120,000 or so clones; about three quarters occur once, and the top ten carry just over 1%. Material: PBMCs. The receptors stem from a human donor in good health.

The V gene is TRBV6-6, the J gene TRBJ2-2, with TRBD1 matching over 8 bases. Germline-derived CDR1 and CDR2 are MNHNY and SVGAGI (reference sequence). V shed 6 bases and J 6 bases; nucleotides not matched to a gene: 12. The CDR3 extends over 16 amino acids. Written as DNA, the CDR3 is TGTGCCAGCAGAAACGGACAGGGTGGGTCCCCCGGGGAGCTGTTTTTT. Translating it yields CASRNGQGGSPGELFF.

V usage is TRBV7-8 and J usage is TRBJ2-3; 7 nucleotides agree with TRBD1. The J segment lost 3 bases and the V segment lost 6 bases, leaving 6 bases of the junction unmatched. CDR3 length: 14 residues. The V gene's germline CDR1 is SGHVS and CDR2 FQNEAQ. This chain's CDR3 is CASRRQGGTDTQYF. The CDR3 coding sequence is TGTGCCAGCAGAAGACAGGGTGGGACAGATACGCAGTATTTT.

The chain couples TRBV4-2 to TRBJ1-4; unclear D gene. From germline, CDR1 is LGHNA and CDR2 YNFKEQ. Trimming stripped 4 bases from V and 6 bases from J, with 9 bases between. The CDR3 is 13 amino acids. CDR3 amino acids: CASSPGGYEKLFF. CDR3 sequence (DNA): TGTGCCAGCAGCCCTGGAGGTTATGAAAAACTGTTTTTT.

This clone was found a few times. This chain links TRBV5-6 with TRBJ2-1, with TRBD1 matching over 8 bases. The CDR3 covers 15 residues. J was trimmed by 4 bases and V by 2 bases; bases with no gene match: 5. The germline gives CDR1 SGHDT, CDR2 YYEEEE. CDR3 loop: CASSLPGQDYNEQFF. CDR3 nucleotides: TGTGCCAGCAGCTTACCGGGACAGGATTACAATGAGCAGTTCTTC.

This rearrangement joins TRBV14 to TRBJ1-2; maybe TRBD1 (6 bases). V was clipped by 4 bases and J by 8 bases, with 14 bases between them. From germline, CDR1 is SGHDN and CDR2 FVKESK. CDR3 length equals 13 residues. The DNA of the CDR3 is TGTGCCAGCAGCCGAGACAGGTTCAGGGGCTACACCTTC. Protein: CASSRDRFRGYTF.

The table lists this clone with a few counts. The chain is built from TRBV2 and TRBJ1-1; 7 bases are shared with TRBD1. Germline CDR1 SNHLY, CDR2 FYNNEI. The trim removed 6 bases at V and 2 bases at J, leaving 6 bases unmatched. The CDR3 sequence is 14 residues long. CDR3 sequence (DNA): TGTGCCAGCAGGATCACAGGGGCTAACACTGAAGCTTTCTTT. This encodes CASRITGANTEAFF. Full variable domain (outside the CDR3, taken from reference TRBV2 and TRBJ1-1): EPEVTQTPSHQVTQMGQEVILRCVPISNHLYFYWYRQILGQKVEFLVSFYNNEISEKSEIFDDQFSVERPDGSNFTLKIRSTKLEDSAMYFCASRITGANTEAFFGQGTRLTVV.

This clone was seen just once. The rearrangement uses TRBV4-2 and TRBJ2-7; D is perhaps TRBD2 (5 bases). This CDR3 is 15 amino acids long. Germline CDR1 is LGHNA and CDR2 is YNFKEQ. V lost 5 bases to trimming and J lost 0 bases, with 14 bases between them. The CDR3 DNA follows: TGTGCCAGCAGCTTGGACCAGCGGAGCTCCTACGAGCAGTACTTC. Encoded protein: CASSLDQRSSYEQYF.

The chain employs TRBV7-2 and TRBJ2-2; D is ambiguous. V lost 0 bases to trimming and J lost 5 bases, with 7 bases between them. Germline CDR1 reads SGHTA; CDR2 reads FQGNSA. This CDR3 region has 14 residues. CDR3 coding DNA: TGTGCCAGCAGCTTAGCAACAGCAACCGGGGAGCTGTTTTTT. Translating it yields CASSLATATGELFF.

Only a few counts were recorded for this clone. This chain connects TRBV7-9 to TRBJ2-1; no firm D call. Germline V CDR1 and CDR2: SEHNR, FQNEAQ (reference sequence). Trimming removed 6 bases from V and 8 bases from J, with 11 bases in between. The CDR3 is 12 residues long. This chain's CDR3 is CASRPSGDEQFF. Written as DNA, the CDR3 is TGTGCCAGCAGGCCCTCAGGCGATGAGCAGTTCTTC.

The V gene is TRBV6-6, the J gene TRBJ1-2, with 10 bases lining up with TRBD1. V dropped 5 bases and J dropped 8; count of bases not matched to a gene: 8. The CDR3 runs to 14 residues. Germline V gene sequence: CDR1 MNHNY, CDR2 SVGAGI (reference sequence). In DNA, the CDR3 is TGTGCCAGCAGTACCCGGGACAGGGGCGGGGGCTACACCTTC. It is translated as CASSTRDRGGGYTF.

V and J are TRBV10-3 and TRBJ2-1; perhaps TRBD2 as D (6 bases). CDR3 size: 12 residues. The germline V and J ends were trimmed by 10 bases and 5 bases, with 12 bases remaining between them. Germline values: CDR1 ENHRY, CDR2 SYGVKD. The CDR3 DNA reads TGTGCCACCCGGACGGGGGACAATGAGCAGTTCTTC. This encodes CATRTGDNEQFF.

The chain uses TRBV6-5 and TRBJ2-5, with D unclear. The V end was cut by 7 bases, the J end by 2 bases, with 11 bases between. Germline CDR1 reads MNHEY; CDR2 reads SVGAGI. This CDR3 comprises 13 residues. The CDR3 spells CASTPGLQETQYF. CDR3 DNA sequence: TGTGCCAGCACCCCCGGGTTGCAAGAGACCCAGTACTTC.

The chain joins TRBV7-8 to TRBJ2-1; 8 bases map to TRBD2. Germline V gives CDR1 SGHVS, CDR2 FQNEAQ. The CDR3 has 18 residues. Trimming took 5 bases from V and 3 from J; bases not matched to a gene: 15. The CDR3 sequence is CASSATDRGGLIYNEQFF. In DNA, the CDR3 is TGTGCCAGCAGCGCCACAGACCGGGGGGGCCTCATCTACAATGAGCAGTTCTTC.

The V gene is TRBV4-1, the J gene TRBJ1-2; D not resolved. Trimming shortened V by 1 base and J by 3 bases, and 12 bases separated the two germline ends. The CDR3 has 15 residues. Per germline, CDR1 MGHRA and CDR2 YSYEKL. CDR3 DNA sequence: TGCGCCAGCAGCCAAGGTCTTATTCGGTACTATGGCTACACCTTC. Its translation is CASSQGLIRYYGYTF.

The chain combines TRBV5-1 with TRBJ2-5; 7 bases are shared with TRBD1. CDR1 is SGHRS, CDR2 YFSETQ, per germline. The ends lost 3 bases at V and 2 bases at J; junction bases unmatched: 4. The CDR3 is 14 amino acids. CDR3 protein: CASSWKGAQETQYF. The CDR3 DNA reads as TGCGCCAGCAGCTGGAAGGGGGCGCAAGAGACCCAGTACTTC.

The DNA of the CDR3 is TGTGCCAGCAGCCAAGATTCCGGGGATACGCAGTATTTT. Encoded protein: CASSQDSGDTQYF. The chain employs TRBV4-2 and TRBJ2-3; no clear D. Deletions cut 0 bases from V and 6 bases from J, with 7 bases between. This CDR3 spans 13 amino acids. Germline CDR1 LGHNA, CDR2 YNFKEQ.

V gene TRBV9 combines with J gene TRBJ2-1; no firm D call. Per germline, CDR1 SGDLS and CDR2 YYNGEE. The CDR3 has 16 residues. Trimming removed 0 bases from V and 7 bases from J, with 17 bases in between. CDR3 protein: CASSVESLLHRNEQFF. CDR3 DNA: TGTGCCAGCAGCGTAGAATCACTATTACATCGGAATGAGCAGTTCTTC.

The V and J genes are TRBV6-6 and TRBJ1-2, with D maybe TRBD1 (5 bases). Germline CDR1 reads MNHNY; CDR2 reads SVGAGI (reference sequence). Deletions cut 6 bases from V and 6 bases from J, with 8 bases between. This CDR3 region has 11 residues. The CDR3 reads CASSPRDGYTF. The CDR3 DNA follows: TGTGCCAGCAGCCCCAGGGATGGCTACACCTTC.

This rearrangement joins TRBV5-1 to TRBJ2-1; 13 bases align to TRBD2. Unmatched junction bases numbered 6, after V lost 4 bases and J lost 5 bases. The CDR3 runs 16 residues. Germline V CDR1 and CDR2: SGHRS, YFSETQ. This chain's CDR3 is CASSGILAGGDNEQFF. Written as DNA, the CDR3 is TGCGCCAGCAGCGGGATACTAGCGGGGGGGGACAATGAGCAGTTCTTC.

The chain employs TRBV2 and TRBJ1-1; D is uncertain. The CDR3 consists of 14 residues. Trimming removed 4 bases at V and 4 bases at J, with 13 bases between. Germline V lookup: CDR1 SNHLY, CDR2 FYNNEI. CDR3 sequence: CASSGPGGSTEAFF. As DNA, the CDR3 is TGTGCCAGCAGTGGCCCTGGAGGGAGCACTGAAGCTTTCTTT. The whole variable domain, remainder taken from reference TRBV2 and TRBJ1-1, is EPEVTQTPSHQVTQMGQEVILRCVPISNHLYFYWYRQILGQKVEFLVSFYNNEISEKSEIFDDQFSVERPDGSNFTLKIRSTKLEDSAMYFCASSGPGGSTEAFFGQGTRLTVV.

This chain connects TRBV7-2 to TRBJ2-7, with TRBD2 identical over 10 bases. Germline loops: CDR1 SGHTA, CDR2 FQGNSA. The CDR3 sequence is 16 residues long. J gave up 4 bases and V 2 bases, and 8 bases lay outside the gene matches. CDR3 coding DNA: TGTGCCAGCAGCTTAATATCTAGCGGGGGCCGGTACGAGCAGTACTTC. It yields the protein CASSLISSGGRYEQYF.

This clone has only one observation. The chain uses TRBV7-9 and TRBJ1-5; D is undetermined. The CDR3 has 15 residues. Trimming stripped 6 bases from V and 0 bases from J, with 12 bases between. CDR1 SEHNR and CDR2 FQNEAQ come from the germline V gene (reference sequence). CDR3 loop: CASSLRVYSNQPQHF. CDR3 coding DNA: TGTGCCAGCAGTTTAAGAGTTTATAGCAATCAGCCCCAGCATTTT. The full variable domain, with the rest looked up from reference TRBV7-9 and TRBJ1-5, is DTGVSQNPRHKITKRGQNVTFRCDPISEHNRLYWYRQTLGQGPEFLTYFQNEAQLEKSRLLSDRFSAERPKGSFSTLEIQRTEQGDSAMYLCASSLRVYSNQPQHFGDGTRLSIL.

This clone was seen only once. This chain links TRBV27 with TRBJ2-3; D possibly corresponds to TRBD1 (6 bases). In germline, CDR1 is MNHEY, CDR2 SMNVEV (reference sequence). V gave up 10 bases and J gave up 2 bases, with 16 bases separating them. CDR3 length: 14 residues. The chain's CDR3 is CATAQGSATDTQYF. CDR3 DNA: TGTGCCACGGCCCAGGGGTCGGCCACAGATACGCAGTATTTT.

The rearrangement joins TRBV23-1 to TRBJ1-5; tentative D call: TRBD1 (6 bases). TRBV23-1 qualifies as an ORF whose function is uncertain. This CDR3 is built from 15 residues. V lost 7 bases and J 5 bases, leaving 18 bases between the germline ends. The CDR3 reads CASTPVNRVHQPQHF. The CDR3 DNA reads TGCGCCAGCACCCCAGTAAACAGGGTTCATCAGCCCCAGCATTTT.

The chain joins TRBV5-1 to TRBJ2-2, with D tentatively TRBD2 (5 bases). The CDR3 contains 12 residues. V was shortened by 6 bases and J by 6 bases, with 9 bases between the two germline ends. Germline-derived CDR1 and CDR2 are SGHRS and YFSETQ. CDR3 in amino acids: CASTMEAGELFF. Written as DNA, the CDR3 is TGCGCCAGCACCATGGAGGCCGGGGAGCTGTTTTTT.

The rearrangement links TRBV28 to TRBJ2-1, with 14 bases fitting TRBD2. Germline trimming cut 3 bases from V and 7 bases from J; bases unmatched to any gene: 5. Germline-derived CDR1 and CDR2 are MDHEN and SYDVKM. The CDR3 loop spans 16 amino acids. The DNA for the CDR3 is TGTGCCAGCAGTTTCCCGACTAGCGGGGGGGCTAATGAGCAGTTCTTC. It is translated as CASSFPTSGGANEQFF.

The DNA for the CDR3 is TGTGCCAGCAGCTTGGTCAGTTCGGGATATGGCTACACCTTC. Amino acid sequence: CASSLVSSGYGYTF. V gene TRBV5-4 combines with J gene TRBJ1-2; no clear D. There are 14 residues in the CDR3. Germline V gene data show CDR1 as SGHNT and CDR2 as YYREEE (reference sequence). V dropped 0 bases and J dropped 5 bases, with 11 bases sitting between them.

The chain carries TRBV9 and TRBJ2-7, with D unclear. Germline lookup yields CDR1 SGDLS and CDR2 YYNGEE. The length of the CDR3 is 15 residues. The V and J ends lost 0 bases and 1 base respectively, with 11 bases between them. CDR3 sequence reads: CASSVDSGFSYEQYF. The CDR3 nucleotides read TGTGCCAGCAGCGTAGATTCAGGCTTTTCCTACGAGCAGTACTTC.